Below are 21 T cell receptor beta chains sequenced from a single sample in a study of Ad26.COV2.S vaccination and SARS-CoV-2 variants. Method: immunoSEQ multiplex PCR; TCRdb's copy keeps in-frame clones and lacks some. The sample contains hundreds of thousands of clones, 75% to 95% of which appear only once. This sample's treatment: around 19 received Ad26.COV2.S at low or high dose, single or two shots; roughly five received placebo; per-sample allocation not given. On day 63 after the first injection, vaccine and placebo recipients gave samples. The sample in question was peripheral blood, obtained in a trial of Ad26.COV2.S vaccine versus placebo. The receptors shown here come from a person between 18 and 65 years old who received the Ad26.COV2.S COVID-19 vaccine or a placebo.

Here the CDR3 reads CASSMGGYEQYF. The CDR3 DNA reads TGTGCCAGCAGTATGGGGGGGTACGAGCAGTACTTC. This rearrangement joins TRBV12-3 or TRBV12-4 to TRBJ2-7; 7 positions match TRBD2. The CDR3 runs 12 residues. V was pared by 5 bases and J by 4 bases, with 2 bases of the junction left unmatched.

The rearrangement links TRBV6-2 or TRBV6-3 to TRBJ1-5; 7 bases line up with TRBD1. V lost 2 bases and J lost 4; bases outside the gene matches: 17. This CDR3 region has 19 residues. From germline, CDR1 is MNHEY and CDR2 SVGEGT. In DNA form, the CDR3 reads TGTGCCAGCAGTTACAGCGACAGGGCTGTCGGCCCTGGTAATCAGCCCCAGCATTTT. It translates to CASSYSDRAVGPGNQPQHF.

V and J are TRBV5-8 and TRBJ2-5; tentatively, D is TRBD1 (7 bases). Trimming stripped 4 bases from V and 4 bases from J, with 17 bases between. Per the germline V gene, CDR1 is SGHTS and CDR2 is YDEGEE. The CDR3 is 15 amino acids. CDR3 sequence reads: CASSAVAGGGETQYF. Written as DNA, the CDR3 is TGTGCCAGCAGCGCCGTGGCAGGGGGAGGAGAGACCCAGTACTTC.

CDR3 in amino acids: CASSPNTDTQYF. The CDR3 bases are TGCGCCAGCAGCCCTAACACCGATACGCAGTATTTT. The chain has TRBV5-1 and TRBJ2-3; unclear D gene. Germline loops: CDR1 SGHRS, CDR2 YFSETQ. V lost 4 bases and J 6 bases, leaving 9 bases between the germline ends. This CDR3 has 12 amino acids.

This chain joins TRBV19 and TRBJ2-5, with 8 bases identical to TRBD2. The CDR3 is 15 amino acids. Germline lookup yields CDR1 LNHDA and CDR2 SQIVND (reference sequence). Trimming at V came to 3 bases and at J to 2 bases, leaving 5 bases not matched to a gene. The CDR3 loop reads CASSMAGGLQETQYF. CDR3 nucleotide sequence: TGTGCCAGTAGTATGGCGGGAGGACTACAAGAGACCCAGTACTTC. The variable domain in full, with the rest retrieved from reference TRBV19 and TRBJ2-5, is DGGITQSPKYLFRKEGQNVTLSCEQNLNHDAMYWYRQDPGQGLRLIYYSQIVNDFQKGDIAEGYSVSREKKESFPLTVTSAQKNPTAFYLCASSMAGGLQETQYFGPGTRLLVL.

The chain is built from TRBV5-4 and TRBJ2-5, with D unresolved. The CDR3 is 14 amino acids. The germline V gene encodes CDR1 SGHNT and CDR2 YYREEE (reference sequence). Trimming pared 9 bases from V and 3 bases from J, leaving 18 bases between. The CDR3 coding sequence is TGTGCCACCGCCTGGGAAGCGAGCAAAGAGACCCAGTACTTC. Protein sequence: CATAWEASKETQYF.

This chain links TRBV11-2 with TRBJ2-2, with 9 bases matching TRBD2. The CDR3 has 15 amino acids. Germline-derived CDR1 and CDR2 are SGHAT and FQNNGV. Germline trimming cut 5 bases from V and 4 bases from J; bases unmatched to any gene: 5. The CDR3 coding sequence is TGTGCCAGCAGCCTTAGCGGGAGTGCCACCGGGGAGCTGTTTTTT. Its translation: CASSLSGSATGELFF.

This chain's CDR3 is CASSLDWDSPLHF. The CDR3 DNA follows: TGTGCCAGCAGCTTAGACTGGGATTCACCCCTCCACTTT. This rearrangement joins TRBV7-2 to TRBJ1-6; D is ambiguous. Germline V CDR1 and CDR2: SGHTA, FQGNSA. This CDR3 has 13 residues. Trimming shortened V by 1 base and J by 8 bases, and 6 bases separated the two germline ends.

The chain recombines TRBV7-3 with TRBJ2-3; no definite D call. This CDR3 is 13 amino acids long. Germline V lookup: CDR1 SGHTA, CDR2 FQGTGA. The V and J ends lost 5 bases and 6 bases respectively, with 12 bases between them. The CDR3 nucleotides are TGTGCCAGCAGCACAAATAACCTGGATACGCAGTATTTT. It specifies CASSTNNLDTQYF.

The gene calls are TRBV19 and TRBJ1-1, with D unresolved. V shed 3 bases and J shed 2 bases, with 7 bases lying between them. Germline loops: CDR1 LNHDA, CDR2 SQIVND (reference sequence). The CDR3 covers 13 residues. Here the CDR3 DNA reads TGTGCCAGTAGTATTACAGCCAACACTGAAGCTTTCTTT. It yields the protein CASSITANTEAFF.

This chain links TRBV5-1 with TRBJ2-7; 11 nucleotides align to TRBD2. The trim removed 0 bases at V and 4 bases at J, leaving 3 bases unmatched. The CDR3 is 15 amino acids. Per the germline V gene, CDR1 is SGHRS and CDR2 is YFSETQ. CDR3 DNA: TGCGCCAGCAGCTTGGGACTAGCGGGAATTTACGAGCAGTACTTC. This translates into CASSLGLAGIYEQYF.

The genes are TRBV3-1 (or the pseudogene TRBV3-2) and TRBJ2-1, with 9 positions matching TRBD1. The germline gives CDR1 LGHDT, CDR2 YNNKEL (reference sequence). Trimming at V came to 4 bases and at J to 7 bases, leaving 5 bases not matched to a gene. This CDR3 has 14 residues. The CDR3: CASSPGTGRNEQFF. CDR3 bases: TGTGCCAGCAGCCCCGGGACAGGGAGAAATGAGCAGTTCTTC.

V usage is TRBV7-9 and J usage is TRBJ2-2, with 8 bases fitting TRBD2. The CDR3 contains 17 residues. The trim removed 4 bases at V and 8 bases at J, leaving 15 bases unmatched. CDR1 and CDR2 (germline): SEHNR, FQNEAQ (reference sequence). The CDR3 here is CASSWVTSALILGELFF. In DNA form, the CDR3 reads TGTGCCAGCAGCTGGGTGACTAGCGCCCTTATTCTTGGGGAGCTGTTTTTT.

This chain uses TRBV9 with TRBJ1-2; TRBD1 aligns across 11 bases. V lost 2 bases, J lost 7 bases, and 10 bases stayed unmatched. Germline-derived CDR1 and CDR2 are SGDLS and YYNGEE. The CDR3 totals 16 residues. In DNA form, the CDR3 reads TGTGCCAGCAGCGTCAAAGCCGGACAGGGGGCGAGTGGCTACACCTTC. It is translated as CASSVKAGQGASGYTF.

V is TRBV4-1 and J is TRBJ1-4; D might be TRBD1 (5 bases). Germline loops: CDR1 MGHRA, CDR2 YSYEKL. With 1 base removed from V and 9 bases from J, the gap between germline ends came to 18 bases. CDR3 size: 16 residues. The CDR3 DNA reads as TGCGCCAGCAGCCAAGCGCTGGGGCAACTAGGTCAAAAACTGTTTTTT. Translating gives CASSQALGQLGQKLFF.

As for this clone: The junction and the germline gene differ at one end; a read error may be behind it. The chain carries TRBV27 and TRBJ1-4; tentative D call: TRBD1 (5 bases). Germline assignment: CDR1 MNHEY and CDR2 SMNVEV (reference sequence). This CDR3 spans 15 amino acids. The DNA for the CDR3 is TGTGCCAACAGTTTATCCGTGGGGCGCGATGAAAAACTGTTTTTT. Encoded protein: CANSLSVGRDEKLFF.

The DNA of the CDR3 is TGTGCCAGCCATGATATGGACGGAGGGAGCTCACCCCTCCACTTT. It encodes CASHDMDGGSSPLHF. The rearrangement uses TRBV7-9 and TRBJ1-6; D remains unclear. The ends were cut back, 8 bases at V and 10 bases at J, with 21 bases in the middle. Per germline, CDR1 SEHNR and CDR2 FQNEAQ (reference sequence). The CDR3 has 15 amino acids. Supplemented by reference TRBV7-9 and TRBJ1-6, the full variable domain reads DTGVSQNPRHKITKRGQNVTFRCDPISEHNRLYWYRQTLGQGPEFLTYFQNEAQLEKSRLLSDRFSAERPKGSFSTLEIQRTEQGDSAMYLCASHDMDGGSSPLHFGNGTRLTVT.

The CDR3 bases are TGCGCCAGCAGCTGGGGACAGGGTGTATGGCACAATGAGCAGTTCTTC. Translated: CASSWGQGVWHNEQFF. The rearrangement links TRBV5-1 to TRBJ2-1; 9 nucleotides agree with TRBD1. This CDR3 has 16 amino acids. After removal of 3 bases from V and 5 bases from J, the junction contained 9 bases not matched to a gene. The germline V gene has CDR1 SGHRS and CDR2 YFSETQ.

This clone has a single count. This rearrangement joins TRBV11-2 to TRBJ2-5, with 8 bases identical to TRBD2. V dropped 9 bases and J dropped 3; count of bases not matched to a gene: 3. This CDR3 contains 12 residues. Germline CDR1 and CDR2: SGHAT and FQNNGV. CDR3 region: CASRREEETQYF. The CDR3 nucleotides read TGTGCCAGTAGGCGGGAGGAAGAGACCCAGTACTTC.

The chain links TRBV29-1 to TRBJ2-2; D is ambiguous. Germline V gives CDR1 SQVTM, CDR2 ANQGSEA. V lost 5 bases and J 2 bases, leaving 15 bases between the germline ends. The CDR3 has 15 amino acids. This chain's CDR3 is CSVTPGLENTGELFF. The CDR3 region has the DNA TGCAGCGTTACTCCTGGGCTGGAAAACACCGGGGAGCTGTTTTTT.

The chain carries TRBV6-2 or TRBV6-3 and TRBJ1-2; the D is unclear. CDR1 is MNHEY, CDR2 SVGEGT, per germline. The CDR3 loop spans 14 amino acids. Trimming removed 6 bases at V and 3 bases at J, with 14 bases between. The CDR3 DNA reads TGTGCCAGCAGCTCGGCAGGCGGGCACTATGGCTACACCTTC. Its protein is CASSSAGGHYGYTF.